The 21 T cell receptor beta chains reported below all come from one sample, sequenced in a study of T cells in Graves' hyperthyroidism and ophthalmopathy (dated by TCRdb to about 2019). Library preparation employed multiplex PCR. The sequencing machine was an Illumina HiSeq 2000. The TCR beta CDR3 regions were amplified from RNA transcripts. The first round of RT-PCR for the TCR CDR3 was performed with the HTBI primer set and the Qiagen OneStep RT-PCR kit. The raw public reads went through TCRdb reprocessing: fastp at Q25, MiXCR clone calling, in-frame beta chains kept. CDR3 protein sequences are deduplicated, and each keeps its most common genes and DNA. The sample yields more than 550,000 distinct CDR3 sequences; roughly 20% were counted once. The ten most abundant clones make up 16% of the sample. The specimen was blood. The receptors originated from a woman aged 50 to 60 with Graves' hyperthyroidism that later progressed to Graves' ophthalmopathy.

Of note for this clonotype: A much larger clone differs by one base, so this may be a read error. In nucleotides, the CDR3 is TGCAGTGCTAGAGGGGCCCTTGGGGCAGGGGGAAGGACCCATAATTCACCCCTCCACTTT. Amino acid sequence: CSARGALGAGGRTHNSPLHF. The chain joins TRBV20-1 to TRBJ1-6; TRBD1 matches at 7 bases. CDR1 and CDR2 (germline): DFQATT, SNEGSKA (reference sequence). Germline trimming cut 1 base from V and 5 bases from J; bases unmatched to any gene: 20. The CDR3 is 20 residues long.

Many counts were recorded for this clonotype. The V gene is TRBV11-2, the J gene TRBJ1-2, with 8 nucleotides matching TRBD1. The V gene's germline CDR1 is SGHAT and CDR2 FQNNGV. The J segment lost 8 bases and the V segment lost 0 bases, leaving 5 bases of the junction unmatched. CDR3 length: 14 amino acids. The CDR3 sequence is CASSLDQGADGYTF. For the CDR3, the DNA is TGTGCCAGCAGCTTAGATCAGGGGGCGGACGGCTACACCTTC.

This clonotype appeared many times. CDR3 residues: CASSPGQGIYNEQFF. The CDR3 DNA is TGTGCCAGCTCACCAGGCCAGGGGATCTACAATGAGCAGTTCTTC. This chain connects TRBV18 to TRBJ2-1; perhaps TRBD1 as D (6 bases). CDR1 KGHSH and CDR2 LQKENI come from the germline V gene. Between the trimmed V and J ends, which lost 2 bases and 3 bases, there was a span of 11 bases. The CDR3 is made up of 15 amino acids.

Many counts were recorded for this clonotype. The chain uses TRBV3-1 and TRBJ2-1; D might be TRBD2 (5 bases). Trimming took off 6 bases at V and 7 bases at J, with 13 bases between the two ends. This CDR3 has 13 residues. Germline assignment: CDR1 LGHDT and CDR2 YNNKEL (reference sequence). CDR3 region: CASSPYDYNEQFF. DNA of the CDR3: TGTGCCAGCAGTCCGTACGACTATAATGAGCAGTTCTTC.

This clonotype showed up just a few times. This rearrangement joins TRBV5-1 to TRBJ2-1; 10 nucleotides match TRBD2. V lost 2 bases, J lost 9 bases, and 8 bases stayed unmatched. Germline V gene lookup returns CDR1 SGHRS and CDR2 YFSETQ. This CDR3 contains 15 residues. CDR3 coding DNA: TGCGCCAGCAGCTTAGGAGCGGGGGGGCCGAGTGAGCAGTTCTTC. It is translated as CASSLGAGGPSEQFF.

This clonotype was observed at least ten times. The rearrangement uses TRBV2 and TRBJ1-1, with TRBD1 identical over 8 bases. With 10 bases clipped from V and 2 bases from J, the junction kept 6 bases outside the gene matches. The CDR3 has 13 amino acids. Germline V CDR1 and CDR2: SNHLY, FYNNEI. CDR3 nucleotide sequence: TGTGCCACGCGGACAGGGAAAAACACTGAAGCTTTCTTT. This gives the protein CATRTGKNTEAFF.

This clonotype was detected only a few times. The chain links TRBV29-1 to TRBJ2-1, with 7 bases lining up with TRBD2. Germline lookup yields CDR1 SQVTM and CDR2 ANQGSEA. The CDR3 is 15 amino acids. V lost 2 bases, J lost 2 bases, and 6 bases stayed unmatched. CDR3: CSVERPSGAYNEQFF. In nucleotides, the CDR3 is TGCAGCGTTGAAAGGCCTAGCGGAGCCTACAATGAGCAGTTCTTC.

This clonotype was found many times. The V gene is TRBV20-1, the J gene TRBJ2-7; TRBD1 aligns across 7 bases. The CDR3 covers 16 residues. The germline gives CDR1 DFQATT, CDR2 SNEGSKA (reference sequence). V was clipped by 1 base and J by 3 bases; unmatched bases: 12. The CDR3, as DNA: TGCAGTGCTAGAGCATACGCGCGGCAGGGGGTCTACGAGCAGTACTTC. Translating gives CSARAYARQGVYEQYF.

V and J are TRBV7-9 and TRBJ2-7; D not certain. Germline V gene lookup returns CDR1 SEHNR and CDR2 FQNEAQ (reference sequence). V was pared by 6 bases and J by 3 bases, with 15 bases between. The CDR3 runs 14 residues. Here the CDR3 reads CASSPDTLSYEQYF. The CDR3 DNA sequence: TGTGCCAGCAGTCCCGACACTTTGAGCTACGAGCAGTACTTC.

This clonotype occurred many times. The chain joins TRBV7-2 to TRBJ2-1, with D unclear. This CDR3 has 15 amino acids. V was shortened by 6 bases and J by 2 bases, with 14 bases between the two germline ends. The V gene's germline CDR1 is SGHTA and CDR2 FQGNSA. This chain's CDR3 is CASRPGQRAYNEQFF. The CDR3 DNA follows: TGTGCCAGCAGACCGGGCCAGCGAGCCTACAATGAGCAGTTCTTC. The complete variable domain, with remaining parts taken from reference TRBV7-2 and TRBJ2-1, reads GAGVSQSPSNKVTEKGKDVELRCDPISGHTALYWYRQSLGQGLEFLIYFQGNSAPDKSGLPSDRFSAERTGGSVSTLTIQRTQQEDSAVYLCASRPGQRAYNEQFFGPGTRLTVL.

This clonotype was observed a few times. The rearrangement joins TRBV19 to TRBJ1-1; TRBD1 is a possible D gene (5 bases). V was clipped by 7 bases and J by 0 bases, with 9 bases between them. Looked up from germline, CDR1 is LNHDA and CDR2 is SQIVND (reference sequence). This CDR3 has 13 residues. CDR3 protein: CASTTGLNTEAFF. CDR3 sequence (DNA): TGTGCCAGTACAACAGGTTTGAACACTGAAGCTTTCTTT.

The rearrangement uses TRBV20-1 and TRBJ1-4; no clear D. The germline V gene encodes CDR1 DFQATT and CDR2 SNEGSKA (reference sequence). The CDR3 totals 13 residues. Trimming left V 5 bases short and J 7 bases short, with 14 bases between. The CDR3 nucleotides read TGCAGTGCTCCCCGGGGAGCCAGTGAAAAACTGTTTTTT. The encoded protein is CSAPRGASEKLFF.

There are many counts of this clonotype. The chain is built from TRBV5-1 and TRBJ1-4; D is perhaps TRBD1 (6 bases). V lost 0 bases to trimming and J lost 6 bases, with 12 bases between them. Germline V gene sequence: CDR1 SGHRS, CDR2 YFSETQ. The CDR3 is 15 residues long. This chain's CDR3 is CASSLARTVDEKLFF. In DNA form, the CDR3 reads TGCGCCAGCAGCTTGGCCCGGACAGTGGATGAAAAACTGTTTTTT.

For this clonotype: A read error may explain this, as a much larger clone is one base away. V gene TRBV6-1 combines with J gene TRBJ1-2; D gene uncertain. The CDR3 covers 13 residues. Germline CDR1 and CDR2: MNHNS and SASEGT. V was pared by 6 bases and J by 0 bases, with 8 bases between. This CDR3 reads CASSPIANYGYTF. The CDR3 DNA follows: TGTGCCAGCAGCCCGATAGCTAACTATGGCTACACCTTC.

In this sample, this clonotype turned up many times. The chain has TRBV9 and TRBJ2-7, with 11 bases identical to TRBD2. This CDR3 spans 14 amino acids. The V segment lost 3 bases and the J segment 3 bases; nucleotides outside the gene matches: 2. Germline CDR1 is SGDLS and CDR2 is YYNGEE. The DNA for the CDR3 is TGTGCCAGCAGCGCAGGGACTAGCGGCTACGAGCAGTACTTC. Translated, it gives CASSAGTSGYEQYF.

V usage is TRBV28 and J usage is TRBJ2-2; D is possibly TRBD2 (7 bases). V was clipped by 6 bases and J by 1 base, with 24 bases between them. The CDR3 has 19 amino acids. Germline-derived CDR1 and CDR2 are MDHEN and SYDVKM. The CDR3 coding sequence is TGTGCCAGCAGGGGCGGGGGCCTAGCGTTTCTAAAGAACACCGGGGAGCTGTTTTTT. Translated: CASRGGGLAFLKNTGELFF.

This clonotype has just a few counts. V is TRBV3-1 and J is TRBJ2-7, with 11 bases aligning to TRBD2. Germline-derived CDR1 and CDR2 are LGHDT and YNNKEL (reference sequence). The CDR3 length is 17 residues. With 0 bases clipped from V and 3 bases from J, the junction kept 7 bases outside the gene matches. The CDR3 loop reads CASSQDGLLAGVYEQYF. The DNA for the CDR3 is TGTGCCAGCAGCCAAGACGGTCTACTAGCGGGGGTCTACGAGCAGTACTTC.

The chain is built from TRBV2 and TRBJ2-3; 9 bases map to TRBD1. Germline-derived CDR1 and CDR2 are SNHLY and FYNNEI. J gave up 3 bases and V 8 bases, and 9 bases lay outside the gene matches. The CDR3 loop spans 15 amino acids. The CDR3: CASLYIGTGTDTQYF. CDR3 in DNA: TGTGCCAGCCTCTATATCGGGACAGGGACAGATACGCAGTATTTT.

This chain joins TRBV28 and TRBJ2-1, with 7 bases identical to TRBD2. The CDR3 consists of 14 residues. Germline CDR1 MDHEN, CDR2 SYDVKM. Losses at the gene ends were 5 bases for V and 5 bases for J; bases not matched to a gene: 6. The CDR3, as DNA: TGTGCCAGCAGTGCATTAGCGGGCCACAATGAGCAGTTCTTC. This translates into CASSALAGHNEQFF.

CDR3 sequence (DNA): TGTGCCAGCAGTGAGGAGTTTCGGAGATATGGCTACACCTTC. Its translation is CASSEEFRRYGYTF. The chain carries TRBV12-3 or TRBV12-4 and TRBJ1-2; D is ambiguous. This CDR3 contains 14 residues. V gave up 5 bases and J gave up 5 bases, with 15 bases separating them.

Of note for this clonotype: This may come from a read error, since a much larger clone is one base off. The chain links TRBV3-1 to TRBJ1-5; no clear D. Germline lookup yields CDR1 LGHDT and CDR2 YNNKEL (reference sequence). The CDR3 spans 13 residues. CDR3 sequence reads: CAGSQQHNQPQHF. The CDR3 nucleotides read TGTGCCGGCAGCCAACAGCACAATCAGCCCCAGCATTTT.